One sample yielded the 3 T cell receptor beta chains listed below, sequenced in a study of vaccination and CD4 T cells after COVID-19. The Oncomine TCR Beta short-read assay was what sequenced the DNA obtained from cultured CD4+ T cells. One entry per CDR3 protein, called by TCRdb with MiXCR from the PCR reads. The sample has roughly 12,000 distinct CDR3 sequences, around 45% seen once. Antigens of these TCRs are unknown. Treatment specified: approximately 10-day PBMC culture with coronavirus spike peptide pools or control peptides (ViraFEST assay). This specimen consisted of cultured CD4+ T cells from blood, obtained after SARS-CoV-2 vaccination. All receptors derive from a human donor with COVID-19.

This clonotype turned up a few times. The V and J genes are TRBV19 and TRBJ2-6; either TRBD1 or TRBD2 may fit D (6 bases each). The germline gives CDR1 LNHDA, CDR2 SQIVND (reference sequence). The CDR3 is made up of 17 amino acids. V was trimmed by 5 bases and J by 0 bases, leaving 14 bases between them. CDR3 DNA: TGTGCCAGTAGTTGGGACGGGGGCAACTCTGGGGCCAACGTCCTGACTTTC. Translation: CASSWDGGNSGANVLTF.

In DNA form, the CDR3 reads TGCGCCAGCAGCTTGGACGTCCGCGAGCAGTACTTC. Amino acids: CASSLDVREQYF. The chain has TRBV5-1 and TRBJ2-7; no clear D gene. Trimming stripped 0 bases from V and 6 bases from J, with 7 bases between. The CDR3 has 12 amino acids. Germline loops: CDR1 SGHRS, CDR2 YFSETQ.

The rearrangement links TRBV28 to TRBJ2-1, with TRBD2 matching over 9 bases. V was pared by 6 bases and J by 1 base, with 4 bases of the junction left unmatched. CDR1 is MDHEN and CDR2 is SYDVKM in the germline V gene. The length of the CDR3 is 15 residues. The CDR3 reads CASRPSGGSYNEQFF. The CDR3 DNA reads as TGTGCCAGCAGGCCCAGCGGGGGGTCCTACAATGAGCAGTTCTTC.